Here is one TCR beta chain with its context. Its antigen specificity is not known. No much larger clone is present one base from it, and per-base qualities are unavailable. In the prospective study, participants were about 18 to 95 years old, resided in about two dozen geographic areas of the United States, and were enrolled through a virtual design. Cohort assignment in the prospective study relied on participant-reported clinical history from a screening survey and a study questionnaire. In the prospective study, whole blood, serum and a nasopharyngeal or oropharyngeal swab were collected from each participant by mobile phlebotomists. Prospective study participants could optionally give additional blood draws and questionnaires over an approximately two-month period. Before DNA extraction, prospective study blood samples were shipped either frozen or at room temperature. The data belong to a study of blood T cell repertoires in COVID-19 (dated by TCRdb to between 2020 and 2021). Background for the entire study: Recovered participants in ImmuneRACE Cohort 3 were defined by two consecutive negative NP/OP PCR tests, clearance by a healthcare professional, or resolution of symptoms. The samples were drawn from the first 160 participants of the ongoing ImmuneRACE study and from about 1,200 subjects provided by 6 global collaborators. A de-identified subject ID, COVID-19 status, age in years and sex were almost always included in the sample metadata. Deeply sampled blood TCRbeta repertoires from subjects exposed to, actively infected with, or recovered from COVID-19 were included in the dataset. HLA class I and class II types, where available, came from metadata supplied by the sample provider rather than from assay-based typing. The repertoires were made available in a free public database intended to serve as a resource for research on the immune response to SARS-CoV-2. The material from the prospective study consisted of cDNA or gDNA derived from T cells, B-cell-depleted T cells, or PBMCs. The collaborator samples originated in the United States, Italy and Spain and spanned the acute and convalescent phases of COVID-19.

Overall results and qualifications from the work: How much clinical and demographic metadata was included differed by source and by participant, and the metadata was provided uncurated.

The CDR3 numbers 14 residues from cysteine through phenylalanine. This entry keeps only the CDR3 DNA: 42 bases, framed from base 1. The germline V gene gives CDR1 as SNHLY and CDR2 as FYNNEI. Germline trimming amounts to 8 bases on V and 2 bases on J, with 5 as the count of junction bases outside the gene matches. TCRbeta CDR3 regions were amplified from genomic DNA using the immunoSEQ Assay, a bias-controlled multiplex PCR. The authors' pipeline ran thus. The number of nucleated cells in each sample was estimated from the amplification of reference gene primers within the assay. To quantify the absolute abundance of each unique TCRbeta CDR3 rearrangement, sequence reads were collapsed and filtered. For each sample, productive Simpson clonality was calculated as the square root of Simpson's diversity index across productive rearrangements. Held by TCRdb, this immuneACCESS table contains in-frame sequences only and omits some clones. Under half of the omission traces to an unresolved V gene where checked; the cause of the rest is unknown. V and J calls and clone size follow that table, whereas D and trimming were derived from the DNA. The sample table lists under 400,000 clones, around 87% of them with a count of one. The top ten hold roughly 2% of the sample.

The rearranged chain carries TRBV2 and TRBJ1-5, with TRBD1 identical over 8 junction bases. The receptor was derived from a man aged 40-49 years in a cohort exposed to, infected with or recovered from COVID-19 (not recorded which). Sample: PBMCs or T cells enriched from blood (not recorded which). The nucleotides are TGTGCCAGCCGCGGACAGGGTGGCAATCAGCCCCAGCATTTT. It encodes CASRGQGGNQPQHF.